A selection of T cell receptor beta chains follows, all from one sample in a study of beta chain features in type 1 diabetes. Some clones are missing from TCRdb's copy, which holds only in-frame ones; the method was immunoSEQ multiplex PCR. The sample yields approximately 250,000 clones, roughly a tenth seen once. Material: naive CD4+ T cells from blood. The receptor set was obtained from a man aged 25 to 40 with type 1 diabetes. The CDR3 runs from the conserved cysteine through the conserved F or W. Each record gives: CDR3 length, clone size, V gene, J gene, D gene, CDR3 DNA, CDR3 protein. D genes are given only for firm matches. For some rows the clone size is stated as once, few or many, or as a class when expanded; others skip it.

>13|.|TRBV25-1|TRBJ2-7|.
TGTGCCAGCAGTCGAGGAAGCTCCTACGAGCAGTACTTC
CASSRGSSYEQYF
>14|.|TRBV6-1|TRBJ2-5|TRBD1
TGTGCCAGCAGCCTAACAGGGGAATCGCAGACCCAGTACTTC
CASSLTGESQTQYF
>14|.|TRBV7-6|TRBJ2-5|.
TGTGCCAGCAGCTCCCCTCGGGGTCCCTTGACCCAGTACTTC
CASSSPRGPLTQYF
>14|once|TRBV6-1|TRBJ2-2|.
TGTGCCAGCAGTGAACTACCCGACACCGGGGAGCTGTTTTTT
CASSELPDTGELFF
>13|.|TRBV19|TRBJ1-5|.
TGTGCCAGTAGAAGGACAGCAAATCAGCCCCAGCATTTT
CASRRTANQPQHF
>17|few|TRBV11-2|TRBJ2-3|.
TGTGCCAGCAGCTTAGGTAGTGCGGGCTTTTCGACAGATACGCAGTATTTT
CASSLGSAGFSTDTQYF
>15|.|TRBV6-5|TRBJ2-1|TRBD2
TGTGCCAGCACCGAGACTAGCGGGGGGGTGCGTGAGCAGTTCTTC
CASTETSGGVREQFF
>12|.|TRBV6-5|TRBJ2-7|.
TGTGCCAGCAGTTCCCAGGGTTACGAGCAGTACTTC
CASSSQGYEQYF
>13|few|TRBV2|TRBJ1-5|.
TGTGCCAGCAGTCCCGAGGGCGATCGGCCCCAGCATTTT
CASSPEGDRPQHF
>15|few|TRBV5-6|TRBJ2-1|TRBD2
TGTGCCAGCAGCTTGGCCAGCGGGGGAATATTCTCAGAGTTCTTC
CASSLASGGIFSEFF
>14|.|TRBV5-1|TRBJ2-5|TRBD1
TGCGCCAGCAGCCAGACAGGGGAGGTAGAGACCCAGTACTTC
CASSQTGEVETQYF
>18|few|TRBV9|TRBJ2-6|.
TGTGCCAGCAGCGTACCCGAACAGGGAAGGGCTGGGGCCAACGTCCTGACTTTC
CASSVPEQGRAGANVLTF
>14|few|TRBV7-9|TRBJ2-5|.
TGTGCCAGCAGCCACCCGGCAGGCCAAGAGACCCAGTACTTC
CASSHPAGQETQYF
>13|.|TRBV5-4|TRBJ1-2|.
TGTGCCAGCAGCTCCCCTGGACTCTCTGGCTACACCTTC
CASSSPGLSGYTF
>13|few|TRBV5-1|TRBJ2-5|.
TGCGCCAGCAGCGTCGGACTACAAGAGACCCAGTACTTC
CASSVGLQETQYF
>13|.|TRBV19|TRBJ1-5|TRBD1
TGTGCTAGTGGGGACAGCAAAAATCAGCCCCAGCATTTT
CASGDSKNQPQHF
>14|once|TRBV6-1|TRBJ2-5|TRBD2
TGTGCCAGCAGTGTAGAGCGGGGAGGGGAGACCCAGTACTTC
CASSVERGGETQYF
>16|.|TRBV9|TRBJ2-5|.
TGTGCCAGCAGCGTTAGCCCCACCGGTTGGGGCGAGACCCAGTACTTC
CASSVSPTGWGETQYF
>14|.|TRBV2|TRBJ1-5|.
TGTGCCACCAAACAGGGAGAGGGCAATCAGCCCCAGCATTTT
CATKQGEGNQPQHF
>15|.|TRBV27|TRBJ1-1|TRBD1
TGTGCCAGCAGTCCGGGACAGGACTTGAACACTGAAGCTTTCTTT
CASSPGQDLNTEAFF
>16|few|TRBV2|TRBJ2-3|.
TGTGCCAGCAGTGAATTCGGCAGACTGGGCACAGATACGCAGTATTTT
CASSEFGRLGTDTQYF
>14|.|TRBV9|TRBJ1-2|TRBD1
TGTGCCAGCAGTTTACACCAGGGGGATGATGGCTACACCTTC
CASSLHQGDDGYTF
>13|.|TRBV5-1|TRBJ2-3|.
TGCGCCAGCAGCTTGGGGTCGCGAGATACGCAGTATTTT
CASSLGSRDTQYF
>13|.|TRBV19|TRBJ2-3|.
TGTGCCAGTAGTATTGAGATCGCAGATACGCAGTATTTT
CASSIEIADTQYF
>16|.|TRBV30|TRBJ2-7|.
TGTGCCTGGAGTGTATATCGGGGTACCGGGACATCCGAGCAGTACTTC
CAWSVYRGTGTSEQYF
>16|few|TRBV5-1|TRBJ2-5|TRBD1
TGCGCCAGCAGCTTCGGTCTATCGACAGGGCGGGAGACCCAGTACTTC
CASSFGLSTGRETQYF
>15|.|TRBV5-4|TRBJ1-2|TRBD1
TGTGCCAGCAGCTTGGATGGGACAGGGATGTTTGGCTACACCTTC
CASSLDGTGMFGYTF
>13|few|TRBV18|TRBJ2-7|.
TGTGCCAGCTCACCAGCCCCAGACTACGAGCAGTACTTC
CASSPAPDYEQYF
>15|few|TRBV28|TRBJ1-5|.
TGTGCCAGCCAAGGCCTCGGACTTCGCAATCAGCCCCAGCATTTT
CASQGLGLRNQPQHF
>16|.|TRBV23-1|TRBJ2-5|TRBD1
TGCGCCAGCAGTCAATCCCTCGGACAGGGGGTGGAGACCCAGTACTTC
CASSQSLGQGVETQYF
>15|few|TRBV14|TRBJ2-2|.
TGTGCCAGCAGCCTGCTTACAGGGTCCACCGGGGAGCTGTTTTTT
CASSLLTGSTGELFF
>11|.|TRBV4-1|TRBJ1-1|TRBD1
TGCGCCAGCAGCCAGGACAGGCTCCCTTTCTTT
CASSQDRLPFF
>13|few|TRBV11-2|TRBJ2-3|.
TGTGCCAGCAGCTTTCGGTACACAGATACGCAGTATTTT
CASSFRYTDTQYF
>14|.|TRBV28|TRBJ2-3|.
TGTGCCAGCGGCCGAGGGCAGGTAACAGATACGCAGTATTTT
CASGRGQVTDTQYF
>14|.|TRBV7-9|TRBJ2-1|TRBD1
TGTGCCAGCAGCATCTCAGACAGGGGGGGGAAGCAGTTCTTC
CASSISDRGGKQFF
>13|.|TRBV6-6|TRBJ2-1|.
TGTGCCAGCAGCTATAACGAGGGTGTTGAGCAGTTCTTC
CASSYNEGVEQFF
>17|.|TRBV28|TRBJ2-1|TRBD1
TGTGCCAGCAACCCCCCGCCGGGACAGGGTCCTTACAATGAGCAGTTCTTC
CASNPPPGQGPYNEQFF
>15|.|TRBV4-3|TRBJ1-1|.
TGCGCCAGCAGCCATCCCGGACAGATGAACACTGAAGCTTTCTTT
CASSHPGQMNTEAFF
>12|.|TRBV9|TRBJ1-1|.
TGTGCCAGCAGCGGCAGGGACACTGAAGCTTTCTTT
CASSGRDTEAFF
>14|few|TRBV28|TRBJ2-1|TRBD2
TGTGCCAGCAGTTTCCCGGGGGGTTACAATGAGCAGTTCTTC
CASSFPGGYNEQFF
>15|.|TRBV5-1|TRBJ2-7|TRBD1
TGCGCCAGCAGCTTTTCCGGGACAGGGGTTTACGAGCAGTACTTC
CASSFSGTGVYEQYF
>16|.|TRBV9|TRBJ2-5|TRBD2
TGTGCCAGCAGCCCTCGGGAGGGAAGACCCCAAGAGACCCAGTACTTC
CASSPREGRPQETQYF
>12|.|TRBV5-1|TRBJ1-1|.
TGCGCCAGCAGCGCACAGGGCCCGGAAGCTTTCTTT
CASSAQGPEAFF
>15|few|TRBV6-1|TRBJ1-1|TRBD1
TGTGCCAGCAGTCCAATGGGACAGGGGAACACTGAAGCTTTCTTT
CASSPMGQGNTEAFF
>15|few|TRBV5-6|TRBJ2-5|.
TGTGCCAGCAGCTTGCGGGGGGCCGGCCAAGAGACCCAGTACTTC
CASSLRGAGQETQYF
>13|.|TRBV28|TRBJ1-5|.
TGTGCCAGCAGTGATCGGGGTAATCAGCCCCAGCATTTT
CASSDRGNQPQHF
>13|.|TRBV9|TRBJ1-3|.
TGTGCCAGCAGCGTAGCTGTTGGAAACACCATATATTTT
CASSVAVGNTIYF
>16|.|TRBV11-2|TRBJ2-4|TRBD1
TGTGCCAGCAGGAAACCGGGACAGCTCAACAAAAACATTCAGTACTTC
CASRKPGQLNKNIQYF
>17|few|TRBV11-3|TRBJ2-7|.
TGTGCCAGCAGCTTAGATCTAACAGGGATAGGAATCTACGAGCAGTACTTC
CASSLDLTGIGIYEQYF
>14|.|TRBV6-1|TRBJ2-5|.
TGTGCCAGCAGTCCGGACTATGCGGGGGAGACCCAGTACTTC
CASSPDYAGETQYF
>13|.|TRBV29-1|TRBJ1-1|.
TGCAGCGTTGAAGCCCTTCTTAACACTGAAGCTTTCTTT
CSVEALLNTEAFF